This T cell receptor (beta chain) was found in a study of memory CD4+ T cells and cytomegalovirus serostatus. Study context: Of the healthy Belgian adults, eight or nine were CMV seropositive and 20 to 30 seronegative. Study-wide results and caveats: Each of 55 to 80 CMV-associated TCRbeta sequences occurred in one to five individuals.

The sort gate was single viable CD3+CD4+CD8-CD45RO+ cells for memory CD4+ T cells. Positive selection with CD4 microbeads enriched total CD4+ T cells. With regard to this clone: The antigen is unknown.

Original processing notes: After removing out-of-frame reads, approximately 2 million distinct TCRbeta sequences remained. Sequencing was performed with immunoSEQ multiplex PCR; in TCRdb, only in-frame clones are kept and a portion is missing. V and J calls and clone size come straight from that table; D and trimming were deduced from the DNA. Of around 49,000 clones in the sample, roughly 80% were seen once. This CDR3 is 16 amino acids long. Germline V CDR1 and CDR2: WNHNN, SYGVQD (reference sequence). Trimming took off 4 bases at V and 0 bases at J, with 12 bases between the two ends. This clonotype was sampled from an adult in good health and CMV-seronegative. Sequenced: memory CD4+ T cells from blood. V is TRBV10-1 and J is TRBJ2-2; a weak D match, TRBD1 (5 bases). The CDR3 DNA reads TGCGCCAGCAGTGCGGTCGTGACAGCGAACACCGGGGAGCTGTTTTTT. Encoded protein: CASSAVVTANTGELFF.